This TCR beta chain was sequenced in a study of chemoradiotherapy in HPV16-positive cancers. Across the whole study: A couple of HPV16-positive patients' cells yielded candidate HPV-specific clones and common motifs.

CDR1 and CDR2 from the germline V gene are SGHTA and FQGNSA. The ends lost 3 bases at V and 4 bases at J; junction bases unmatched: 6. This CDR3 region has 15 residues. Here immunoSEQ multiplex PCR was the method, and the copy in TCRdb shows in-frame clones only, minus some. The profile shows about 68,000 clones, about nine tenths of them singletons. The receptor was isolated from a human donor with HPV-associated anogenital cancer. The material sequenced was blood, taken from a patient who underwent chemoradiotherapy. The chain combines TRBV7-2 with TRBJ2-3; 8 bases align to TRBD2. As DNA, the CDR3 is TGTGCCAGCAGCTTCTCAGCGGGGGCGGCAGATACGCAGTATTTT. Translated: CASSFSAGAADTQYF.